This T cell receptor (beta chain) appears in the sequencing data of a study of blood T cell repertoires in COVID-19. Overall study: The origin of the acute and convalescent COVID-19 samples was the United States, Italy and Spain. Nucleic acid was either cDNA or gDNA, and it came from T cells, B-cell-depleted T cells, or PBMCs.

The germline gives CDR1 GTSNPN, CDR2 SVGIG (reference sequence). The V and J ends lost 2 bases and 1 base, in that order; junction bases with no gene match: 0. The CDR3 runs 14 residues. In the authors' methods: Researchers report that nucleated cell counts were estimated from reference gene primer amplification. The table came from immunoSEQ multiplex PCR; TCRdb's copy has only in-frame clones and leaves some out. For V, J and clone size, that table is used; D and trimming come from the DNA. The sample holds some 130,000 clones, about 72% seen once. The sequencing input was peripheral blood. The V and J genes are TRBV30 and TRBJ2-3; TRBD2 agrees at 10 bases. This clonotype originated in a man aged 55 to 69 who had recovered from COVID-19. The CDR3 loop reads CAWSSGGGTDTQYF. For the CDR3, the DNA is TGTGCCTGGAGTAGCGGGGGGGGCACAGATACGCAGTATTTT.